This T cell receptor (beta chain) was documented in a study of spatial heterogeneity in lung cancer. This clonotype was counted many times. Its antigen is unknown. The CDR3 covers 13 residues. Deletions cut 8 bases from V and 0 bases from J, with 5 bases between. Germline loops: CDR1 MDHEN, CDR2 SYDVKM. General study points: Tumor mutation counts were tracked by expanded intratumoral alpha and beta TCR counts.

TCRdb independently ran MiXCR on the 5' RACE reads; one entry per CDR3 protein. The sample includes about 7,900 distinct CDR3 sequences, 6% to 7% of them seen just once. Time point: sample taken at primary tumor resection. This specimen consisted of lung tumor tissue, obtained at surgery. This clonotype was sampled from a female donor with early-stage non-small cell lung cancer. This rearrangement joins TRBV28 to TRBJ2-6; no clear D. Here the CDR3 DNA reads TGTGCCAGCTTAAGCTCTGGGGCCAACGTCCTGACTTTC. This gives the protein CASLSSGANVLTF.